This T cell receptor beta chain was found in a study of cytomegalovirus exposure and HLA in healthy donors (dated by TCRdb to 2016 to 2017). About the study as a whole: According to a later analysis, the 110 or so validation repertoires were produced on the same platform as the approximately 610 repertoires of the first cohort. The study was designed to test whether signatures of past pathogen exposure could be identified by cataloging public T cell receptors. Besides the first cohort of some 670 subjects, a separate validation cohort made up of 120 or so different subjects was used. The study combined high-throughput TCR immunosequencing, statistical association of individual TCRs with disease status, and machine learning to predict cytomegalovirus infection status. What the study reported, not specific to this receptor: Of the cluster scores, 94% were above 0 in a later analysis, which found that TCRs clustered in the first cohort also tended to co-occur in the 130 or so validation repertoires. In vitro tests confirmed that three of the cytomegalovirus-associated TCR beta chains recognize cytomegalovirus antigens. A later analysis lacked HLA typing for the validation cohort, so it scored co-occurrence in that cohort across all 120 or so repertoires. The classifier was reported to diagnose cytomegalovirus status with high specificity and sensitivity in both the original cohort and the validation cohort. The authors suggested that the approach could potentially be generalized to other disease states and immunological phenotypes. While some public TCRs were present in many individuals, most TCR sequences turned up only very rarely across donors. A total of 150 or so TCR beta chains were listed by the study as associated with cytomegalovirus.

Separate from the approximately 700-subject first cohort, the validation cohort of some 130 subjects was the group to which the donors belonged. For CDR1 and CDR2, the germline V gene lists SGHDT and YYEEEE. Unmatched junction bases come to 5, with V trimmed by 4 bases and J by 2 bases. Taken from cysteine to phenylalanine, the CDR3 has 15 residues. Left in the record is the CDR3 DNA by itself, 45 bases read in frame from the first base. In regard to this clone: No cognate antigen has been identified for it. Base quality data are lacking; no much larger clone is found one base away.

The library relied on the immunoSEQ multiplex PCR assay. Per the source publication's procedure: A statistical classification framework was built for diagnosing cytomegalovirus status from the catalog of TCR beta chain sequences. The immuneACCESS repertoire file appears here via TCRdb, limited to in-frame rearrangements. These files lack a portion of the clones; in checked studies, under half of the deficit traces to unresolved V genes, and the cause of the others is not known. The V and J calls and clone size were taken over from that table, and D and trimming were inferred from the DNA. This sample is represented by roughly 350,000 clones; 80% to 90% of them were singletons. 0.7% to 0.85% of the sample goes to the ten largest clones.

Sequenced material: PBMCs. The chain was built from TRBV5-6 and TRBJ1-5, and 8 bases in between align with TRBD1. The TCR sequence derives from a young woman in good health and CMV-seronegative. CDR3 loop: CASSRGGQGNQPQHF. In nucleotides, the sequence is TGTGCCAGCAGCAGAGGGGGACAGGGCAATCAGCCCCAGCATTTT.